These T cell receptor beta chains were read from a single sample in a study of tumor-infiltrating lymphocytes in localized non-small cell lung cancer. Clones were sequenced by immunoSEQ multiplex PCR, and TCRdb holds only the in-frame ones, with some missing. The sample records more than 4,500 clones, roughly 95% being singletons. Specimen: uninvolved lung tissue not adjacent to the tumor. These receptors were collected from a human donor with non-small cell lung cancer. CDR3s include the opening cysteine and the closing phenylalanine or tryptophan. A D gene is named only where the DNA matches it firmly.

V gene	J gene	CDR3 length	D gene	CDR3 protein	CDR3 DNA
TRBV5-1	TRBJ2-1	15	TRBD1	CASSLFTGGENEQFF	TGCGCCAGCAGCTTGTTTACAGGGGGCGAGAATGAGCAGTTCTTC
TRBV9	TRBJ1-4	15	TRBD1	CASSPTGTVNEKLFF	TGTGCCAGCAGCCCGACCGGGACAGTTAATGAAAAACTGTTTTTT
TRBV30	TRBJ1-6	15	-	CAWSVVGRGNSPLHF	TGTGCCTGGAGTGTAGTCGGTAGGGGGAATTCACCCCTCCACTTT
TRBV10-2	TRBJ1-3	16	-	CASSGAALSSGNTIYF	TGCGCCAGCAGTGGTGCAGCGTTGAGCTCTGGAAACACCATATATTTT
TRBV6-1	TRBJ1-2	13	-	CASSESSDYGYTF	TGTGCCAGCAGTGAGAGTAGTGACTATGGCTACACCTTC
TRBV6-1	TRBJ1-2	15	TRBD1	CASSGSTGVYYGYTF	TGTGCCAGCAGTGGGTCGACAGGGGTTTACTATGGCTACACCTTC
TRBV4-1	TRBJ1-4	16	-	CASSHVLAPANEKLFF	TGCGCCAGCAGCCATGTTCTTGCTCCAGCTAATGAAAAACTGTTTTTT
TRBV19	TRBJ1-1	14	TRBD1	CASSRGQLNTEAFF	TGTGCCAGTAGCCGGGGACAGTTGAACACTGAAGCTTTCTTT
TRBV19	TRBJ2-7	14	-	CASSRANSGYEQYF	TGTGCCAGTAGTAGGGCCAATTCGGGATACGAGCAGTACTTC
TRBV5-1	TRBJ2-3	13	-	CASSTTGTDTQYF	TGCGCCAGCAGCACTACAGGAACAGATACGCAGTATTTT